The 26 T cell receptor beta chains presented below share a single source sample, sequenced in a study of PD-1 blockade in classical Hodgkin lymphoma. The method was immunoSEQ multiplex PCR; TCRdb's version includes in-frame clones alone and lacks a portion of them. This sample carries around 31,000 clones, roughly 90% of them seen once, and the ten largest clones take approximately 0.35%. Stated time point: newly diagnosed, previously untreated cHL patient sample. Magnetic negative selection was used to purify CD4+ T cells from PBMCs that had been thawed. Sequencing used CD4+ T cells from blood. These receptor sequences come from a human donor with classical Hodgkin lymphoma.

The gene calls are TRBV18 and TRBJ2-3; D ambiguous. Trimming shortened V by 1 base and J by 0 bases, and 11 bases separated the two germline ends. The V gene's germline CDR1 is KGHSH and CDR2 LQKENI. The CDR3 length is 16 residues. CDR3 amino acids: CASSPLQLPSTDTQYF. DNA for the CDR3: TGTGCCAGCTCACCACTTCAGTTACCAAGCACAGATACGCAGTATTTT.

V usage is TRBV14 and J usage is TRBJ2-3, with no clear D. The V end lost 6 bases, the J end lost 2 bases, and 6 bases lay between the germline ends. Per the germline V gene, CDR1 is SGHDN and CDR2 is FVKESK. There are 12 residues in the CDR3. The CDR3 sequence is CASSQNTDTQYF. For the CDR3, the DNA is TGTGCCAGCAGTCAAAACACAGATACGCAGTATTTT.

The chain uses TRBV2 and TRBJ2-7; D perhaps matches TRBD1 (5 bases). The germline gives CDR1 SNHLY, CDR2 FYNNEI. V shed 9 bases and J shed 7 bases, with 19 bases lying between them. The CDR3 spans 13 residues. This CDR3 reads CASGRALGGEQYF. The CDR3, as DNA: TGTGCCAGTGGCAGGGCCCTAGGTGGTGAGCAGTACTTC.

The CDR3 loop reads CATSRDLTANEQFF. The CDR3, as DNA: TGTGCCACCAGCAGAGATCTGACCGCCAATGAGCAGTTCTTC. The rearrangement links TRBV15 to TRBJ2-1, with no clear D. In germline, CDR1 is LNHNV, CDR2 YYDKDF (reference sequence). V shed 0 bases and J shed 6 bases, with 9 bases lying between them. This CDR3 comprises 14 residues.

This clone was observed a handful of times. The CDR3 reads CASSPQSGPALTQYF. The CDR3 region has the DNA TGCGCCAGCAGCCCCCAGTCTGGTCCAGCATTGACCCAGTACTTC. V is TRBV4-3 and J is TRBJ2-5; D remains ambiguous. The CDR3 totals 15 residues. Germline-derived CDR1 and CDR2 are LGHNA and YSLEER. V lost 4 bases and J 7 bases, leaving 19 bases between the germline ends.

The V call is TRBV4-1, the J call TRBJ2-7; TRBD2 matches at 9 bases. Germline CDR1 and CDR2: MGHRA and YSYEKL. The CDR3 runs to 14 residues. Trimming cost V 0 bases and J 9 bases; bases outside gene matches: 6. In DNA, the CDR3 is TGCGCCAGCAGCCAAGATGGCGGGAGGGCCGGGCAGTACTTC. It codes for CASSQDGGRAGQYF.

The CDR3 is CASRASPDTGELFF. The CDR3 DNA follows: TGCGCCAGCAGAGCCTCCCCTGACACCGGGGAGCTGTTTTTT. The V and J genes are TRBV5-1 and TRBJ2-2, with D uncertain. Looked up from germline, CDR1 is SGHRS and CDR2 is YFSETQ. This CDR3 contains 14 residues. V was clipped by 5 bases and J by 3 bases, with 11 bases between them.

The rearrangement links TRBV10-3 to TRBJ2-1; TRBD1 is a possible D gene (6 bases). Trimming removed 11 bases from V and 3 bases from J, with 11 bases in between. CDR1 and CDR2 (germline): ENHRY, SYGVKD. The CDR3 consists of 12 residues. DNA for the CDR3: TGTGCCGCCGAAGGGGGCTACAATGAGCAGTTCTTC. Translation gives CAAEGGYNEQFF.

This clone came up once. The chain recombines TRBV19 with TRBJ2-7; possibly TRBD1 for D (6 bases). CDR3 length equals 13 residues. V lost 9 bases and J 7 bases, leaving 19 bases between the germline ends. Germline CDR1 reads LNHDA; CDR2 reads SQIVND (reference sequence). The CDR3 DNA is TGTGCCAGACCATGGACAGAGCACAGGGAGCAGTACTTC. Translating gives CARPWTEHREQYF.

This CDR3 is CASSQGLAGLLQETQYF. DNA for the CDR3: TGCGCCAGCAGCCAGGGACTAGCGGGCCTTCTCCAAGAGACCCAGTACTTC. J is TRBJ2-5 and V is TRBV4-1; 12 bases line up with TRBD2. CDR1 and CDR2 from the germline V gene are MGHRA and YSYEKL. J lost 1 base, V lost 3 bases, and 6 bases had no gene match. This CDR3 has 17 amino acids.

This rearrangement joins TRBV2 to TRBJ1-6; D not resolved. This CDR3 region has 17 residues. The V end was cut by 2 bases, the J end by 7 bases, with 18 bases between. CDR1 is SNHLY, CDR2 FYNNEI, per germline. The CDR3 here is CASSESGRRRSNSPLHF. CDR3 nucleotides: TGTGCCAGCAGTGAAAGTGGGAGACGCCGGAGCAATTCACCCCTCCACTTT.

This chain links TRBV11-3 with TRBJ2-1; a possible D gene is TRBD2 (6 bases). The ends were cut back, 1 base at V and 8 bases at J, with 9 bases in the middle. This CDR3 spans 13 amino acids. The germline CDR1 and CDR2 sequences are SGHNT and YENEEA. In DNA, the CDR3 is TGTGCCAGCAGCTTAGTGGGAGGAGATGAGCAGTTCTTC. Its protein is CASSLVGGDEQFF.

The chain employs TRBV5-1 and TRBJ2-2, with TRBD1 matching over 7 bases. The V segment lost 5 bases and the J segment 1 base; nucleotides outside the gene matches: 5. CDR1 is SGHRS and CDR2 is YFSETQ in the germline V gene. The CDR3 length is 15 residues. The DNA of the CDR3 is TGCGCCAGCAGAAAGGGGGCGGAGAACACCGGGGAGCTGTTTTTT. This sequence encodes CASRKGAENTGELFF.

The chain joins TRBV29-1 to TRBJ2-1; D could derive from TRBD1 or TRBD2 (5 bases each). Per germline, CDR1 SQVTM and CDR2 ANQGSEA. This CDR3 is built from 11 residues. V gave up 4 bases and J gave up 6 bases, with 7 bases separating them. DNA of the CDR3: TGCAGCGTTGTCGGGGCCAATGAGCAGTTCTTC. Amino acids: CSVVGANEQFF.

This rearrangement joins TRBV30 to TRBJ1-3; D may be TRBD1 (6 bases). Trimming pared 4 bases from V and 0 bases from J, leaving 10 bases between. The CDR3 contains 14 residues. The germline CDR1 and CDR2 sequences are GTSNPN and SVGIG (reference sequence). DNA of the CDR3: TGTGCCTGGACCAGGGGACTCTCTGGAAACACCATATATTTT. This encodes CAWTRGLSGNTIYF. The variable domain in full, completed from reference TRBV30 and TRBJ1-3, reads SQTIHQWPATLVQPVGSPLSLECTVEGTSNPNLYWYRQAAGRGLQLLFYSVGIGQISSEVPQNLSASRPQDRQFILSSKKLLLSDSGFYLCAWTRGLSGNTIYFGEGSWLTVV.

This clone has a single count. V usage is TRBV28 and J usage is TRBJ2-1, with 10 bases lining up with TRBD1. CDR3 length equals 15 residues. CDR1 MDHEN and CDR2 SYDVKM come from the germline V gene. J was trimmed by 8 bases and V by 4 bases; bases with no gene match: 8. The CDR3 DNA reads as TGTGCCAGCAGTTCCCCGGACAGGGGGGTTTATGAGCAGTTCTTC. Amino acid sequence: CASSSPDRGVYEQFF.

The chain recombines TRBV28 with TRBJ1-2, with D hard to call. This CDR3 has 13 residues. Trimming took 2 bases from V and 5 from J, leaving 9 bases between them. Germline values: CDR1 MDHEN, CDR2 SYDVKM. This CDR3 reads CASSLEGEYGYTF. The CDR3 DNA follows: TGTGCCAGCAGTTTAGAAGGAGAATATGGCTACACCTTC.

This rearrangement joins TRBV27 to TRBJ2-2; 10 bases are shared with TRBD2. Germline CDR1 reads MNHEY; CDR2 reads SMNVEV (reference sequence). V lost 6 bases and J lost 0; bases outside the gene matches: 7. The CDR3 length is 17 residues. CDR3 residues: CASRRTSGITNTGELFF. As DNA, the CDR3 is TGTGCCAGCAGGAGGACTAGCGGAATAACGAACACCGGGGAGCTGTTTTTT.

The chain links TRBV4-2 to TRBJ2-5; maybe TRBD1 (6 bases). Germline-derived CDR1 and CDR2 are LGHNA and YNFKEQ. CDR3 length: 16 amino acids. Trimming removed 0 bases at V and 1 base at J, with 12 bases between. CDR3 DNA sequence: TGTGCCAGCAGCCAAGAACCACCAGGGGTCCAAGAGACCCAGTACTTC. Encoded protein: CASSQEPPGVQETQYF.

The V gene is TRBV5-1, the J gene TRBJ1-4, with D uncertain. The CDR3 is 15 amino acids. Germline lookup yields CDR1 SGHRS and CDR2 YFSETQ. Trimming took off 0 bases at V and 8 bases at J, with 14 bases between the two ends. The CDR3 here is CASSLAGSSGEKLFF. In nucleotides, the CDR3 is TGCGCCAGCAGCTTGGCCGGGTCCTCAGGCGAAAAACTGTTTTTT.

V and J are TRBV7-2 and TRBJ2-7, with 12 bases that match TRBD2. The V gene's germline CDR1 is SGHTA and CDR2 FQGNSA. V was pared by 6 bases and J by 4 bases, with 7 bases of the junction left unmatched. The CDR3 loop spans 15 amino acids. In nucleotides, the CDR3 is TGTGCCAGCAGACCCCTAGCGGGAGGGGATTACGAGCAGTACTTC. This encodes CASRPLAGGDYEQYF.

This sequence joins TRBV2 and TRBJ1-1; no reliable D call. Germline V gene lookup returns CDR1 SNHLY and CDR2 FYNNEI. V lost 7 bases to trimming and J lost 0 bases, with 24 bases between them. This CDR3 spans 18 amino acids. Here the CDR3 DNA reads TGTGCCAGCATAGAGACGAGCCTAGAATTAATCATGAACACTGAAGCTTTCTTT. Its protein is CASIETSLELIMNTEAFF.

V gene TRBV7-6 combines with J gene TRBJ1-4; D might be TRBD1 (5 bases). The germline V gene has CDR1 SGHVS and CDR2 FNYEAQ. Trimming removed 2 bases at V and 8 bases at J, with 12 bases between. This CDR3 has 14 residues. DNA for the CDR3: TGTGCCAGCAGCTTACAGTCGTCAGGGGAAAAACTGTTTTTT. It is translated as CASSLQSSGEKLFF.

This chain links TRBV4-3 with TRBJ2-1; TRBD2 aligns across 7 bases. Losses at the gene ends were 0 bases for V and 2 bases for J; bases not matched to a gene: 7. Germline CDR1 reads LGHNA; CDR2 reads YSLEER. CDR3 length: 17 residues. The CDR3 sequence: CASSQDVGGRAYNEQFF. The CDR3, as DNA: TGCGCCAGCAGCCAAGATGTAGGAGGGAGGGCCTACAATGAGCAGTTCTTC.

The chain couples TRBV6-1 to TRBJ2-2; D gene uncertain. V lost 6 bases to trimming and J lost 0 bases, with 8 bases between them. The length of the CDR3 is 14 residues. The germline CDR1 and CDR2 sequences are MNHNS and SASEGT. The DNA for the CDR3 is TGTGCCAGCAGGTCCCCGGCGAACACCGGGGAGCTGTTTTTT. Residues: CASRSPANTGELFF.

V is TRBV2 and J is TRBJ1-2, with a weak D call TRBD1 (5 bases). This CDR3 has 14 amino acids. The germline V gene has CDR1 SNHLY and CDR2 FYNNEI. Trimming shortened V by 3 bases and J by 4 bases, and 12 bases separated the two germline ends. This CDR3 is CASSDLGVGYGYTF. The CDR3 DNA reads as TGTGCCAGCAGTGATTTAGGGGTCGGCTATGGCTACACCTTC.